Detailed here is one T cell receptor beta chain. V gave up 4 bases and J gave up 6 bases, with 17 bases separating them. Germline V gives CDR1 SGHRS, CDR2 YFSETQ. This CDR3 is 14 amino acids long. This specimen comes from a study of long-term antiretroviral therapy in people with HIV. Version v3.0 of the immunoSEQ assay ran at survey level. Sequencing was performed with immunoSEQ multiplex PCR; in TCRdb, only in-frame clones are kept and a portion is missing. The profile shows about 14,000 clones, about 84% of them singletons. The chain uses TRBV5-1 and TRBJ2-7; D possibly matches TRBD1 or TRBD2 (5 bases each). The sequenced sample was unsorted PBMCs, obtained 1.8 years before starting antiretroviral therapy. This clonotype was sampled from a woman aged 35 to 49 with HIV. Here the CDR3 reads CASSPGTDPFEQYF. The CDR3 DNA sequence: TGCGCCAGCAGCCCAGGGACCGACCCTTTCGAGCAGTACTTC.